This T cell receptor (beta chain) stems from a study of T cell repertoires in cytomegalovirus infection. Across the study: Public TCR beta signatures were indicative of both CMV infection and a matching HLA type.

Each CDR3 protein is one row after TCRdb ran MiXCR on the reads. This sample has 250,000 to 350,000 distinct CDR3 sequences, with 25% found just once. Sequencing was done on a sample of PBMCs. The receptor's source is a human donor in good health (CMV status not recorded). Some clones in this sample may be carry-over from other donors' samples.

This chain's CDR3 is CASSQHSSGSYNEQFF. CDR3 coding DNA: TGTGCCAGCAGCCAACATTCTAGCGGTTCCTACAATGAGCAGTTCTTC. V and J are TRBV14 and TRBJ2-1; 7 bases fit TRBD2. The length of the CDR3 is 16 residues. V was clipped by 2 bases and J by 1 base; unmatched bases: 5. CDR1 and CDR2 from the germline V gene are SGHDN and FVKESK.